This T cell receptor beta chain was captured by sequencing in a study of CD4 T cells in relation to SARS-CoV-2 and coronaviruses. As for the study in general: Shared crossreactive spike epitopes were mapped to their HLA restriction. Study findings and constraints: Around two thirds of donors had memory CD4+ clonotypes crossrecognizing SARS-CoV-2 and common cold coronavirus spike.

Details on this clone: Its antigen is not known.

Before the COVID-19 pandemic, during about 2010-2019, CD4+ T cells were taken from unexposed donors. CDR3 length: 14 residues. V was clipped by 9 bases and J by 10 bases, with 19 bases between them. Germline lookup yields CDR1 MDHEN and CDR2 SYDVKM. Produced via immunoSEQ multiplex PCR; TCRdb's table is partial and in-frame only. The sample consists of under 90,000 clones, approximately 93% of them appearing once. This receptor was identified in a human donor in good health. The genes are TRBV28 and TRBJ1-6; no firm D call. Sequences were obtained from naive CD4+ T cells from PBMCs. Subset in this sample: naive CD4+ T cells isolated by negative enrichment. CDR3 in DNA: TGTGCCAGTTTGGCAGGTCCCTACCCATCACCCCTCCACTTT. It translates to CASLAGPYPSPLHF.